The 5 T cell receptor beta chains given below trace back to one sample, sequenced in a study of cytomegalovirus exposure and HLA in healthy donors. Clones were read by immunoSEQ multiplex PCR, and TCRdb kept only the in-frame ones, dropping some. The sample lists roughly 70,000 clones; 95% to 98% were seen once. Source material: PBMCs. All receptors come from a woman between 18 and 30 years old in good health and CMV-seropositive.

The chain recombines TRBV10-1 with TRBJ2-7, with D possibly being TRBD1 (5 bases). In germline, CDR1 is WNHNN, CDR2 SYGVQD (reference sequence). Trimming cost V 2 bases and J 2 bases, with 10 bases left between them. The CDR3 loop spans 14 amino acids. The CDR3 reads CASSEGGAPYEQYF. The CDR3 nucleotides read TGCGCCAGCAGTGAGGGTGGGGCCCCCTACGAGCAGTACTTC.

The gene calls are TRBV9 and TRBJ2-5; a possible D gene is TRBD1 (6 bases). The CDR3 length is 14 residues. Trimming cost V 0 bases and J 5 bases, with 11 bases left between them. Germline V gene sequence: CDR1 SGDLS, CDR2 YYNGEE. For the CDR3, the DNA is TGTGCCAGCAGCGTAGCTAACAGGGCTGAGACCCAGTACTTC. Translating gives CASSVANRAETQYF. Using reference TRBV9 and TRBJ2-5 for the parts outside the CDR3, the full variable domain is DSGVTQTPKHLITATGQRVTLRCSPRSGDLSVYWYQQSLDQGLQFLIQYYNGEERAKGNILERFSAQQFPDLHSELNLSSLELGDSALYFCASSVANRAETQYFGPGTRLLVL.

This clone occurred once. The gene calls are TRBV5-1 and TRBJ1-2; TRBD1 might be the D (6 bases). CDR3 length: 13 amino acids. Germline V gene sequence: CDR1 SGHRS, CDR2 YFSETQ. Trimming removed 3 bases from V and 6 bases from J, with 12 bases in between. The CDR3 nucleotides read TGCGCCAGCAGCTCGACAGGTTCCGATGGCTACACCTTC. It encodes CASSSTGSDGYTF.

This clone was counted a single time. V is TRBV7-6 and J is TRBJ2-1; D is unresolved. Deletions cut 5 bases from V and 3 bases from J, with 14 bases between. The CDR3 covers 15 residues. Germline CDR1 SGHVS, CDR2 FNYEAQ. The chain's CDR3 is CASSPAGGSYNEQFF. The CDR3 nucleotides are TGTGCCAGCAGCCCCGCCGGCGGCAGCTACAATGAGCAGTTCTTC.

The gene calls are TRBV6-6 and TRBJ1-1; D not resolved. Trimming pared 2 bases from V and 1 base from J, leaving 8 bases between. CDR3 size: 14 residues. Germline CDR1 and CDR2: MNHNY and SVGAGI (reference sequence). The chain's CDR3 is CASSYGRQNTEAFF. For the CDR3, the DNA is TGTGCCAGCAGTTACGGCAGGCAGAACACTGAAGCTTTCTTT.